This record concerns one T cell receptor (beta chain) sequence. This clonotype was picked up many times. Its antigen is unknown. Per-nucleotide qualities are absent, and no much larger clonotype sits a single base away. V loses 4 bases of germline sequence and J loses 4 bases, and the interval between the two ends is 16 bases. Including cysteine and phenylalanine, the CDR3 has 15 amino acids. The entry retains the CDR3 DNA only, 45 bases that are in frame from base 1. According to the germline V gene, CDR1 reads SQVTM and CDR2 reads ANQGSEA. The sample belongs to a study of molecular identifiers for immune sequencing clone quantification (dated by TCRdb to 2016 to 2019). With respect to the entire study: For a replicate experiment, the RNA from either approximately 20,000 or 100,000 naive CD8 T cells was divided into five aliquots, and four of those aliquots went on to sequencing. This methods study used CD8 T cells to benchmark TCR RNA copy counting and molecular-identifier clustering-based TCR repertoire sequencing (MIDCIRS). Overall study results and their limits: Identical TCR molecules sharing a barcode could cause highly expanded clone sizes to be underestimated. Modeling indicated around 3.2 TCR RNA copies recovered per cell, compared with about 9.4 by digital PCR, which implies a capture efficiency of 25% to 35%. Clones above 20 RNA copies held over 97% of molecules in CMV-specific effector cells but under 1% in naive cells. When barcode sub-clustering was not used, chimeric consensus sequences inflated TCR diversity, with chimeras reaching as high as 47%. Spiked-in Jurkat TCR RNA equal to a single cell's worth was reported to be detectable even within 1,100,000 naive CD8 T cells. The naive libraries included spiked-in Jurkat TCR RNA (fewer than 11 copies' worth), and this Jurkat TCR RNA is not part of the donor repertoire.

Libraries of naive CD8 T cells were built from around 20,000 to 1,000,000 sorted cells, with 10%, 30% or 50% of the purified RNA used. Naive CD8 T cells, defined as CD8+CD4-CCR7+CD45RA+, were FACS-sorted into RLT Plus buffer on a BD FACSAria II. To test detection sensitivity, Jurkat RNA equivalent to more than eight TCR copies was spiked into samples of about 17,000-1,100,000 naive CD8 T cells. Enrichment of CD8 T cells was done with RosetteSep CD8+ T Cell Enrichment Cocktail plus Ficoll-Paque, and ACK red cell lysis came afterward. Library preparation used PCR. The instrument was a NextSeq 500. Bulk TCR libraries were prepared as previously described, using TCR primers listed in Table S5. Total RNA was purified with the Qiagen AllPrep DNA/RNA kit. Before analysis, reads from multiple sequencing runs of the same library were pooled. In the original analysis: Reads were retained only if the reads had an exact TCR constant sequence, and the retained reads were trimmed to 150 nt and grouped according to their 12-nt molecular barcodes. Within each barcode group, reads were sub-clustered at a 15% Levenshtein threshold, and quality-weighted consensus sequences were built per RNA molecule. Non-functional sequences were removed, as were lower-count sequences one edit away from another. Based on a fit of two negative binomial distributions, barcode sub-clusters having less than 20% of the maximum read count were discarded. Starting from the raw public reads, TCRdb applied fastp trimming at Q25, assembled clones with MiXCR and retained in-frame beta chains. Rows are combined by CDR3 protein, so each entry shows the most common genes and DNA. V and J calls and clone size were set by TCRdb, not the authors. The sample profile shows around 480,000 distinct CDR3 sequences; roughly 24% of them were found once. The ten largest clones add up to just over 0.75% of the sample.

The source material was naive CD8+ T cells from blood, with Jurkat cell RNA spiked in. Interpreted using the paper, the cell subset or site label stands for: FACS-sorted CD8+CD4-CCR7+CD45RA+ naive T cells. The chain is encoded by TRBV29-1 joined to TRBJ2-2; no D gene can be assigned with confidence. The clonotype comes from a human donor in good health. Some libraries in this study had Jurkat cell RNA spiked in. The CDR3 protein is CSVGVWESATGELFF. The DNA sequence is as follows: TGCAGCGTTGGAGTTTGGGAATCGGCCACCGGGGAGCTGTTTTTT.